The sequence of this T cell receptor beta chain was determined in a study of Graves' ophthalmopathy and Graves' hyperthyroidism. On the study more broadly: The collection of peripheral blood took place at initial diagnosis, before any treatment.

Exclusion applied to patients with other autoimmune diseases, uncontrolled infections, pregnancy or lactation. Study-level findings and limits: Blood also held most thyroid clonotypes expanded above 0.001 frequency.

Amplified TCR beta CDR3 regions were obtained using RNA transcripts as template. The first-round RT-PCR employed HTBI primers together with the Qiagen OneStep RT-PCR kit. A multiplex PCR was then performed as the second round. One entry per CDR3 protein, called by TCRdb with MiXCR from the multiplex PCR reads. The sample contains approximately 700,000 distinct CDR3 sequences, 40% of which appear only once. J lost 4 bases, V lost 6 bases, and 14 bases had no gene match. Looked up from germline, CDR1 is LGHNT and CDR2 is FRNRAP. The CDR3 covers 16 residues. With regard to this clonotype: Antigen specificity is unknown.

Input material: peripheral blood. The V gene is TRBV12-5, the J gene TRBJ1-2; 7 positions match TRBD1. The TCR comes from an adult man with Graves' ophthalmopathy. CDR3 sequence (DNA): TGTGCTAGTGGCCTTGGAGTAGGGGGCGCAGCCTATGGCTACACCTTC. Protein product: CASGLGVGGAAYGYTF.